This TCR beta chain was retrieved from a study of T cell responses to AZD1222 COVID-19 vaccine. General study points: It should be noted that donors were predominantly white British and more often female, and clonal diversity was possibly underestimated.

Concerning this clone itself: The antigen is undetermined.

Some clones are missing from TCRdb's copy, which holds only in-frame ones; the method was immunoSEQ multiplex PCR. The table shows roughly 100,000 clones, with 91% occurring only once. Per the germline V gene, CDR1 is SNHLY and CDR2 is FYNNEI. V was clipped by 4 bases and J by 4 bases, with 13 bases between them. The CDR3 totals 14 residues. The source material was peripheral blood, sampled on day 0 of AZD1222 vaccination. This clonotype was sampled from an adult in good health. This chain joins TRBV2 and TRBJ2-5, with no clear D. The CDR3 sequence is CASSVDGPRETQYF. CDR3 nucleotide sequence: TGTGCCAGCAGTGTGGACGGTCCAAGAGAGACCCAGTACTTC.